Shown below are 3 T cell receptor beta chains from a single sample sequenced in a study of cytomegalovirus exposure and HLA in healthy donors. Primers for the PCR totalled 60 Vbeta and 13 Jbeta. Assay used: immunoSEQ multiplex PCR; TCRdb lists only in-frame clones, some missing. The sample lists around 100,000 clones, roughly 78% occurring once. The sequencing sample was made of PBMCs. The receptors shown here come from a man aged 25-45 years in good health and CMV-seronegative.

V is TRBV19 and J is TRBJ1-4; a possible D gene is TRBD1 (6 bases). The CDR3 runs 15 residues. V lost 5 bases to trimming and J lost 7 bases, with 17 bases between them. CDR1 LNHDA and CDR2 SQIVND come from the germline V gene (reference sequence). This CDR3 reads CASSLAGTQPEKLFF. Here the CDR3 DNA reads TGTGCCAGTAGTCTCGCCGGGACACAACCTGAAAAACTGTTTTTT.

V usage is TRBV7-3 and J usage is TRBJ2-1, with D unclear. The germline V and J ends were trimmed by 1 base and 9 bases, with 10 bases remaining between them. The germline gives CDR1 SGHTA, CDR2 FQGTGA. The CDR3 is 13 amino acids. The CDR3 DNA sequence: TGTGCCAGCAGCTTAATCCCCAACGGTGAGCAGTTCTTC. Translated: CASSLIPNGEQFF.

This chain joins TRBV5-1 and TRBJ2-3; D gene unclear. The CDR3 length is 14 residues. V dropped 0 bases and J dropped 6 bases, with 11 bases sitting between them. CDR1 and CDR2 from the germline V gene are SGHRS and YFSETQ. The CDR3 loop reads CASSLGNRMDTQYF. The CDR3 DNA is TGCGCCAGCAGCTTGGGGAACAGAATGGATACGCAGTATTTT.